This T cell receptor (beta chain) was sequenced for a study of T cells in Graves' hyperthyroidism and ophthalmopathy. This CDR3 spans 15 amino acids. The germline V and J ends were trimmed by 3 bases and 9 bases, with 20 bases remaining between them. Germline CDR1 and CDR2: SGHAT and FQNNGV. Amplification targeted TCR beta CDR3 regions from RNA transcripts. HTBI primers were used for first-round RT-PCR of the TCR CDR3. TCRdb called the multiplex PCR reads again in MiXCR, with one record for every CDR3 protein. The table records roughly 510,000 distinct CDR3 sequences, less than 25% of them present only once.

The V and J genes are TRBV11-2 and TRBJ2-5, with D tentatively TRBD1 or TRBD2 (7 bases each). The TCR was taken from a man younger than 30 with Graves' hyperthyroidism. The sequenced sample consisted of blood. CDR3 coding DNA: TGTGCCAGCAGCTTGGGAGGGGGCAGCCCCGGGGCCCAGTACTTC. This codes for CASSLGGGSPGAQYF.